The 25 T cell receptor beta chains in this list originate from one sample, sequenced in a study of cytomegalovirus exposure and HLA in healthy donors. Both 60 Vbeta primers and 13 Jbeta primers went into the PCR. Profiled with immunoSEQ multiplex PCR; TCRdb holds only in-frame clones, not every one. The data hold tens of thousands of clones, with roughly 75% observed a single time. Input material: PBMCs. The source of these receptors is a man between 60 and 70 years old in good health and CMV-seronegative.

The chain uses TRBV11-1 and TRBJ2-2; perhaps TRBD1 as D (6 bases). V lost 4 bases and J 4 bases, leaving 13 bases between the germline ends. This CDR3 is 15 amino acids long. Germline assignment: CDR1 SGHAT and CDR2 FQDESV (reference sequence). The CDR3 region is CASSYTTGSTGELFF. CDR3 nucleotide sequence: TGTGCCAGCAGCTATACTACAGGGTCCACCGGGGAGCTGTTTTTT.

J is TRBJ2-5 and V is TRBV29-1, with 9 bases aligning to TRBD1. The length of the CDR3 is 12 residues. Losses at the gene ends were 7 bases for V and 2 bases for J; bases not matched to a gene: 2. Germline assignment: CDR1 SQVTM and CDR2 ANQGSEA. The CDR3 DNA is TGCAGCGGGGGACAGGGACAAGAGACCCAGTACTTC. Amino acid sequence: CSGGQGQETQYF. Complete variable domain (other parts from reference TRBV29-1 and TRBJ2-5): SAVISQKPSRDICQRGTSLTIQCQVDSQVTMMFWYRQQPGQSLTLIATANQGSEATYESGFVIDKFPISRPNLTFSTLTVSNMSPEDSSIYLCSGGQGQETQYFGPGTRLLVL.

The chain combines TRBV2 with TRBJ1-5, with D maybe TRBD1 (5 bases). The CDR3 loop spans 13 amino acids. V was clipped by 6 bases and J by 4 bases, with 10 bases between them. Per germline, CDR1 SNHLY and CDR2 FYNNEI. The chain's CDR3 is CASRTEGNQPQHF. The CDR3 DNA reads as TGTGCCAGCAGGACGGAGGGGAATCAGCCCCAGCATTTT.

This chain links TRBV9 with TRBJ1-1; D may be TRBD1 (6 bases). Trimming left V 0 bases short and J 0 bases short, with 9 bases between. The germline CDR1 and CDR2 sequences are SGDLS and YYNGEE. The CDR3 is 15 residues long. This CDR3 is CASSVGAGVNTEAFF. In nucleotides, the CDR3 is TGTGCCAGCAGCGTAGGAGCAGGGGTGAACACTGAAGCTTTCTTT.

DNA of the CDR3: TGTGCCAGCAGCTTAGCGCTGAGCTACGAGCAGTACTTC. It codes for CASSLALSYEQYF. This chain joins TRBV7-6 and TRBJ2-7; D is undetermined. Between the trimmed V and J ends, which lost 0 bases and 3 bases, there was a span of 6 bases. Per the germline V gene, CDR1 is SGHVS and CDR2 is FNYEAQ. The CDR3 spans 13 residues.

This chain uses TRBV30 with TRBJ1-2; 7 bases agree with TRBD1. Unmatched junction bases numbered 5, after V lost 3 bases and J lost 4 bases. This CDR3 comprises 13 residues. Per germline, CDR1 GTSNPN and CDR2 SVGIG (reference sequence). In DNA form, the CDR3 reads TGTGCCTGGAGAGGGGGCGCCTTCTATGGCTACACCTTC. Translation gives CAWRGGAFYGYTF.

The chain recombines TRBV2 with TRBJ2-7, with D perhaps matching TRBD1 (7 bases). Germline V gives CDR1 SNHLY, CDR2 FYNNEI. The CDR3 extends over 15 amino acids. Trimming removed 8 bases at V and 0 bases at J, with 17 bases between. CDR3 sequence reads: CASGEDRPSSYEQYF. In DNA form, the CDR3 reads TGTGCCAGCGGGGAGGACAGGCCGAGCTCCTACGAGCAGTACTTC. Variable domain in full (rest from reference TRBV2 and TRBJ2-7): EPEVTQTPSHQVTQMGQEVILRCVPISNHLYFYWYRQILGQKVEFLVSFYNNEISEKSEIFDDQFSVERPDGSNFTLKIRSTKLEDSAMYFCASGEDRPSSYEQYFGPGTRLTVT.

The chain has TRBV4-2 and TRBJ1-2; a weak D match, TRBD1 (5 bases). Deletions cut 3 bases from V and 4 bases from J, with 18 bases between. This CDR3 is built from 16 residues. Germline lookup yields CDR1 LGHNA and CDR2 YNFKEQ. The CDR3 loop reads CASSHPLAGLSYGYTF. CDR3 DNA: TGTGCCAGCAGCCATCCCCTGGCAGGGTTAAGCTATGGCTACACCTTC.

The chain employs TRBV6-1 and TRBJ2-5; 9 bases map to TRBD2. CDR1 and CDR2 (germline): MNHNS, SASEGT. The CDR3 length is 19 residues. Unmatched junction bases numbered 13, after V lost 1 base and J lost 1 base. CDR3 sequence (DNA): TGTGCCAGCAGTGAAGAGGGGCTAGCGGGGACCCTATTCCAAGAGACCCAGTACTTC. Translated, it gives CASSEEGLAGTLFQETQYF.

V is TRBV19 and J is TRBJ2-7, with 8 bases fitting TRBD1. The germline CDR1 and CDR2 sequences are LNHDA and SQIVND (reference sequence). This CDR3 is built from 14 residues. After removal of 6 bases from V and 2 bases from J, the junction contained 6 bases not matched to a gene. CDR3 DNA sequence: TGTGCCAGTAGCGACAGGGGACCCCCCTACGAGCAGTACTTC. This gives the protein CASSDRGPPYEQYF. The full variable domain, rest sourced from reference TRBV19 and TRBJ2-7, is DGGITQSPKYLFRKEGQNVTLSCEQNLNHDAMYWYRQDPGQGLRLIYYSQIVNDFQKGDIAEGYSVSREKKESFPLTVTSAQKNPTAFYLCASSDRGPPYEQYFGPGTRLTVT.

This clone has just a few counts. The V call is TRBV4-1, the J call TRBJ1-4; a possible D gene is TRBD1 (6 bases). Germline CDR1 is MGHRA and CDR2 is YSYEKL. CDR3 length: 16 residues. V dropped 0 bases and J dropped 2 bases, with 10 bases sitting between them. DNA for the CDR3: TGCGCCAGCAGCCAAGATACCGACAGGACTAATGAAAAACTGTTTTTT. As protein: CASSQDTDRTNEKLFF.

This chain links TRBV7-3 with TRBJ1-1, with D unresolved. V gave up 0 bases and J gave up 1 base, with 6 bases separating them. CDR1 SGHTA and CDR2 FQGTGA come from the germline V gene. The CDR3 is 14 amino acids. The CDR3 DNA sequence: TGTGCCAGCAGCTTAACCCCGGGGAACACTGAAGCTTTCTTT. It specifies CASSLTPGNTEAFF.

The rearrangement uses TRBV18 and TRBJ1-1; TRBD1 matches at 10 bases. Looked up from germline, CDR1 is KGHSH and CDR2 is LQKENI. V was pared by 3 bases and J by 0 bases, with 4 bases of the junction left unmatched. This CDR3 region has 16 residues. CDR3 DNA: TGTGCCAGCTCACCTTCCGGGACAGGGGTGAACACTGAAGCTTTCTTT. It yields the protein CASSPSGTGVNTEAFF. The whole variable domain, filled in from reference TRBV18 and TRBJ1-1, reads NAGVMQNPRHLVRRRGQEARLRCSPMKGHSHVYWYRQLPEEGLKFMVYLQKENIIDESGMPKERFSAEFPKEGPSILRIQQVVRGDSAAYFCASSPSGTGVNTEAFFGQGTRLTVV.

This sequence joins TRBV7-3 and TRBJ2-1, with TRBD1 matching over 8 bases. CDR1 is SGHTA and CDR2 is FQGTGA in the germline V gene. The length of the CDR3 is 15 residues. V trimming: 5 bases; J trimming: 7 bases; junction bases outside the gene matches: 10. The CDR3 bases are TGTGCCAGCAGCACCGGACAGGGAGGAAAGAATGAGCAGTTCTTC. It yields the protein CASSTGQGGKNEQFF. Using reference TRBV7-3 and TRBJ2-1 for the parts outside the CDR3, the full variable domain is GAGVSQTPSNKVTEKGKYVELRCDPISGHTALYWYRQSLGQGPEFLIYFQGTGAADDSGLPNDRFFAVRPEGSVSTLKIQRTERGDSAVYLCASSTGQGGKNEQFFGPGTRLTVL.

V usage is TRBV25-1 and J usage is TRBJ2-7; 7 positions match TRBD1. V was pared by 6 bases and J by 4 bases, with 9 bases of the junction left unmatched. Per germline, CDR1 MGHDK and CDR2 SYGVNS. This CDR3 contains 14 residues. CDR3 DNA: TGTGCCAGCAGAAAGGGGGCAGAACCTTACGAGCAGTACTTC. Protein: CASRKGAEPYEQYF.

The chain couples TRBV19 to TRBJ2-5, with TRBD2 identical over 11 bases. Germline lookup yields CDR1 LNHDA and CDR2 SQIVND (reference sequence). This CDR3 is built from 15 residues. V dropped 6 bases and J dropped 4; count of bases not matched to a gene: 7. CDR3 in amino acids: CASSRSGGATETQYF. CDR3 nucleotide sequence: TGTGCCAGTAGCCGTAGCGGGGGGGCCACAGAGACCCAGTACTTC.

This clone was picked up many times. The chain uses TRBV5-6 and TRBJ1-2; 10 bases are a match to TRBD1. CDR1 and CDR2 from the germline V gene are SGHDT and YYEEEE. Germline trimming cut 0 bases from V and 8 bases from J; bases unmatched to any gene: 7. The CDR3 runs to 15 residues. CDR3 region: CASSLGGGTGDGYTF. The CDR3 nucleotides read TGTGCCAGCAGCTTGGGGGGCGGGACAGGGGACGGCTACACCTTC.

The rearrangement uses TRBV13 and TRBJ2-7; the D is unclear. The CDR3 length is 12 residues. Germline CDR1 is PRHDT and CDR2 is FYEKMQ (reference sequence). Trimming pared 8 bases from V and 2 bases from J, leaving 10 bases between. Written as DNA, the CDR3 is TGTGCCAGCCGGAGTGATACCTACGAGCAGTACTTC. Protein sequence: CASRSDTYEQYF.

The V gene is TRBV4-2, the J gene TRBJ2-3, with a tentative D call TRBD1 (5 bases). Germline V CDR1 and CDR2: LGHNA, YNFKEQ. V was clipped by 4 bases and J by 2 bases, with 22 bases between them. The CDR3 is 18 residues long. The DNA of the CDR3 is TGTGCCAGCAGCCCTTCCTGGGTAGTAGGGGATAACACAGATACGCAGTATTTT. It yields the protein CASSPSWVVGDNTDTQYF.

The V and J genes are TRBV29-1 and TRBJ1-2, with a tentative D call TRBD1 (6 bases). Trimming took off 8 bases at V and 5 bases at J, with 18 bases between the two ends. The germline gives CDR1 SQVTM, CDR2 ANQGSEA. The CDR3 has 13 amino acids. CDR3 protein: CSSWTGGHYGYTF. The CDR3 region has the DNA TGCAGCTCTTGGACCGGGGGGCATTATGGCTACACCTTC.

This clone appeared a few times. The chain carries TRBV7-9 and TRBJ2-5, with 11 bases that match TRBD2. CDR3 length: 15 amino acids. Germline loops: CDR1 SEHNR, CDR2 FQNEAQ (reference sequence). Losses at the gene ends were 2 bases for V and 5 bases for J; bases not matched to a gene: 4. CDR3 sequence (DNA): TGTGCCAGCAGCTTATTAGCGGGGGGGCTGGAGACCCAGTACTTC. Its protein is CASSLLAGGLETQYF.

This sequence joins TRBV6-5 and TRBJ1-2; tentatively, D is TRBD1 (5 bases). Looked up from germline, CDR1 is MNHEY and CDR2 is SVGAGI. V lost 0 bases to trimming and J lost 3 bases, with 5 bases between them. There are 13 residues in the CDR3. CDR3 residues: CASSYSTDYGYTF. The CDR3 nucleotides are TGTGCCAGCAGTTACTCGACAGACTATGGCTACACCTTC.

The chain couples TRBV7-3 to TRBJ1-1; D call uncertain. This CDR3 region has 14 residues. The germline CDR1 and CDR2 sequences are SGHTA and FQGTGA. Trimming took 6 bases from V and 3 from J, leaving 14 bases between them. CDR3 loop: CASRPDPRDTEAFF. The CDR3 DNA follows: TGTGCCAGCAGGCCAGACCCGAGGGACACTGAAGCTTTCTTT.

The chain is built from TRBV9 and TRBJ1-5; 7 bases map to TRBD1. The junction had 4 bases not matched to a gene; V was cut back by 3 bases and J by 4 bases. The germline V gene encodes CDR1 SGDLS and CDR2 YYNGEE. The CDR3 runs 14 residues. CDR3 protein: CASSAGTANQPQHF. Written as DNA, the CDR3 is TGTGCCAGCAGCGCCGGGACAGCTAATCAGCCCCAGCATTTT.

Only a few counts were recorded for this clone. This CDR3 is CASSSDGGGLSTDTQYF. CDR3 in DNA: TGCGCCAGCAGCTCTGACGGGGGGGGCCTCAGCACAGATACGCAGTATTTT. The genes are TRBV5-1 and TRBJ2-3, with TRBD2 matching 8 bases. V lost 3 bases to trimming and J lost 0 bases; unmatched junction nucleotides: 9. Germline-derived CDR1 and CDR2 are SGHRS and YFSETQ. The CDR3 spans 17 residues.